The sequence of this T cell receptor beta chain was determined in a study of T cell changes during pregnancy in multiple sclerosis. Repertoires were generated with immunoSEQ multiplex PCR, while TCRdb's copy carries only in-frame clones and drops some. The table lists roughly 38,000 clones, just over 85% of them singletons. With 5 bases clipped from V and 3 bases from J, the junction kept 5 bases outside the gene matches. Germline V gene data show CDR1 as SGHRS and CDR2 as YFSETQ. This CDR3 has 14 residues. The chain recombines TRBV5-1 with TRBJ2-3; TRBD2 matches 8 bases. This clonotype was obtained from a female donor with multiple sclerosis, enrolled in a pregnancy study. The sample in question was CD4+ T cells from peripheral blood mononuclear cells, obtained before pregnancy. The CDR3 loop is CASSPGLETDTQYF. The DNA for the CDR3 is TGCGCCAGCAGTCCGGGACTAGAGACAGATACGCAGTATTTT.